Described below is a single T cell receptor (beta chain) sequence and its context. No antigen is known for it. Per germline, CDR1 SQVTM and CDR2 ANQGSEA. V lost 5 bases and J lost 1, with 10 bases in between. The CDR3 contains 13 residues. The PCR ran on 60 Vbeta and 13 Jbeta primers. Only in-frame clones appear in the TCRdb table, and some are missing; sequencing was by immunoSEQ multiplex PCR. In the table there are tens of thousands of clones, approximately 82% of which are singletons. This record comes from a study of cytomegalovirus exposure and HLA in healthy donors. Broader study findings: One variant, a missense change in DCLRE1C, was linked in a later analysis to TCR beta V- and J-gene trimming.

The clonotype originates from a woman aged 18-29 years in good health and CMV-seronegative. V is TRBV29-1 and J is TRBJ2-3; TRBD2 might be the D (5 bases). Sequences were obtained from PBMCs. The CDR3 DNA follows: TGCAGCGTTATAGTCGGGGGCACAGATACGCAGTATTTT. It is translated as CSVIVGGTDTQYF.